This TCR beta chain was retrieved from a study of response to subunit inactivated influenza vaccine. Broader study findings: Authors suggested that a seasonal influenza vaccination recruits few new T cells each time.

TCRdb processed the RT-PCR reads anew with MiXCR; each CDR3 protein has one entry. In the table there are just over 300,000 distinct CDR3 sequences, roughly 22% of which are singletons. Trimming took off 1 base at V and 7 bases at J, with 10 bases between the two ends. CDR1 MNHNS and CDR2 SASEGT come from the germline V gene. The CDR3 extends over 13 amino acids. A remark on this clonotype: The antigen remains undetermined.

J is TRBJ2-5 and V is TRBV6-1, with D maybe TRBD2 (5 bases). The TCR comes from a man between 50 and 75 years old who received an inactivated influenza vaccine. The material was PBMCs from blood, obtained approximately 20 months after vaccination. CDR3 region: CASSEGPRGTQYF. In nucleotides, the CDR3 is TGTGCCAGCAGTGAAGGCCCCCGGGGGACCCAGTACTTC.